This passage covers 18 T cell receptor beta chains from one sample sequenced in a study of blood T cell repertoires in COVID-19 (dated by TCRdb to about 2020). Library preparation used the immunoSEQ multiplex PCR assay. Entries here come from immuneACCESS through TCRdb and include only in-frame sequences with V and J called. Some clones fail to appear in such tables; in the studies checked, an unresolved V gene covers under half of the shortfall, and the cause of the remainder is unknown. For this sample there are approximately 30,000 clones; roughly three quarters appear just once. The ten largest clones represent 30% to 45% of the sample. Sequencing was performed on peripheral blood. The receptors derive from a man in his 70s with acute or convalescent COVID-19.

The chain combines TRBV20-1 with TRBJ2-5; unclear D gene. The CDR3 is 11 amino acids. Germline CDR1 DFQATT, CDR2 SNEGSKA (reference sequence). V dropped 3 bases and J dropped 5 bases, with 7 bases sitting between them. DNA for the CDR3: TGCAGTGCTAGTCAAGAGGAGACCCAGTACTTC. This translates into CSASQEETQYF.

The V gene is TRBV5-4, the J gene TRBJ2-3; 10 nucleotides line up with TRBD2. V was pared by 0 bases and J by 1 base, with 2 bases of the junction left unmatched. The germline CDR1 and CDR2 sequences are SGHNT and YYREEE (reference sequence). CDR3 size: 16 residues. The CDR3 region has the DNA TGTGCCAGCAGCTTGGTTCTAGCGGGGGGCACAGATACGCAGTATTTT. Translated: CASSLVLAGGTDTQYF.

This clone was detected only a few times. The V gene is TRBV30, the J gene TRBJ1-4, with 7 bases lining up with TRBD1. The V gene end was trimmed by 2 bases and the J gene end by 3 bases; junction bases not matched to a gene: 3. Germline values: CDR1 GTSNPN, CDR2 SVGIG (reference sequence). The CDR3 sequence is 14 residues long. Written as DNA, the CDR3 is TGTGCCTGGAGTTCTGGGACAGCTAATGAAAAACTGTTTTTT. Translating it yields CAWSSGTANEKLFF.

The rearrangement joins TRBV4-3 to TRBJ2-2; the D gene is possibly TRBD2 (6 bases). V lost 3 bases and J 4 bases, leaving 12 bases between the germline ends. The CDR3 is made up of 15 amino acids. The V gene's germline CDR1 is LGHNA and CDR2 YSLEER. For the CDR3, the DNA is TGCGCCAGCAGCCAGGCCCTGCGGGGCACCGGGGAGCTGTTTTTT. Protein sequence: CASSQALRGTGELFF.

The chain has TRBV11-2 and TRBJ2-1, with 9 bases identical to TRBD1. Losses at the gene ends were 4 bases for V and 10 bases for J; bases not matched to a gene: 14. Germline CDR1 is SGHAT and CDR2 is FQNNGV. There are 16 residues in the CDR3. CDR3 DNA sequence: TGTGCCAGCAGCTCCAGGGGTGACAGGGGGTTTCAGGAGCAGTTCTTC. Its protein product is CASSSRGDRGFQEQFF. Full variable domain (rest looked up from reference TRBV11-2 and TRBJ2-1): EAGVAQSPRYKIIEKRQSVAFWCNPISGHATLYWYQQILGQGPKLLIQFQNNGVVDDSQLPKDRFSAERLKGVDSTLKIQPAKLEDSAVYLCASSSRGDRGFQEQFFGPGTRLTVL.

This chain joins TRBV28 and TRBJ2-7; D perhaps matches TRBD1 (5 bases). The ends were cut back, 8 bases at V and 0 bases at J, with 17 bases in the middle. CDR3 length equals 15 residues. Germline V lookup: CDR1 MDHEN, CDR2 SYDVKM. CDR3: CASSLGASSSYEQYF. The CDR3 DNA reads as TGTGCCAGCTCTTTAGGGGCCTCGAGCTCCTACGAGCAGTACTTC.

This clone came up many times. The J gene is TRBJ2-7, the V gene TRBV5-5; 10 bases are shared with TRBD1. The ends lost 4 bases at V and 4 bases at J; junction bases unmatched: 2. This CDR3 comprises 13 residues. CDR1 is SGHKS, CDR2 YYEKEE, per germline (reference sequence). CDR3 region: CASSRQGAYEQYF. CDR3 DNA sequence: TGTGCCAGCAGCAGACAGGGGGCTTACGAGCAGTACTTC. Looking up the rest from reference TRBV5-5 and TRBJ2-7 gives the full variable domain: DAGVTQSPTHLIKTRGQQVTLRCSPISGHKSVSWYQQVLGQGPQFIFQYYEKEERGRGNFPDRFSARQFPNYSSELNVNALLLGDSALYLCASSRQGAYEQYFGPGTRLTVT.

The V call is TRBV30, the J call TRBJ1-1; D is ambiguous. The ends were cut back, 0 bases at V and 4 bases at J, with 12 bases in the middle. Germline assignment: CDR1 GTSNPN and CDR2 SVGIG (reference sequence). The CDR3 length is 14 residues. The CDR3 region is CAWSVRGIGTEAFF. CDR3 nucleotides: TGTGCCTGGAGTGTACGGGGAATTGGCACTGAAGCTTTCTTT.

V and J are TRBV5-8 and TRBJ1-2; tentatively, D is TRBD1 (5 bases). This CDR3 comprises 14 residues. Trimming removed 4 bases at V and 4 bases at J, with 14 bases between. Germline CDR1 and CDR2: SGHTS and YDEGEE. This CDR3 reads CASSLQDMTYGYTF. The CDR3 bases are TGTGCCAGCAGCCTCCAGGACATGACCTATGGCTACACCTTC.

This clone was seen at least ten times. In nucleotides, the CDR3 is TGTGCCAGCTCAGCCAACAGGGGCTTTAACACTGAAGCTTTCTTT. Translated, it gives CASSANRGFNTEAFF. The chain joins TRBV18 to TRBJ1-1; 7 nucleotides align to TRBD1. Losses at the gene ends were 5 bases for V and 2 bases for J; bases not matched to a gene: 8. The CDR3 totals 15 residues. Germline loops: CDR1 KGHSH, CDR2 LQKENI.

With regard to this clone: One end of the junction does not line up with germline, which may come from a read error. The chain uses TRBV19 and TRBJ1-1; possibly TRBD1 for D (6 bases). The CDR3 length is 14 residues. From germline, CDR1 is LNHDA and CDR2 SQIVND (reference sequence). This CDR3 is CASSVETGTTEAFF. The CDR3 DNA sequence: TGTGCCAGTAGTGTAGAAACAGGGACCACTGAAGCTTTCTTT.

This chain connects TRBV7-2 to TRBJ1-1; weak D call: TRBD1 (6 bases). This CDR3 is 12 amino acids long. Germline V lookup: CDR1 SGHTA, CDR2 FQGNSA. Trimming pared 2 bases from V and 9 bases from J, leaving 10 bases between. The DNA for the CDR3 is TGTGCCAGCAGCTTAATGGGACAACAAGCTTTCTTT. This translates into CASSLMGQQAFF.

V is TRBV19 and J is TRBJ2-5, with D tentatively TRBD1 (5 bases). The CDR3 totals 13 residues. Trimming pared 9 bases from V and 1 base from J, leaving 12 bases between. The germline gives CDR1 LNHDA, CDR2 SQIVND (reference sequence). As DNA, the CDR3 is TGTGCCAGAACAGACAGAATCCAAGAGACCCAGTACTTC. As protein: CARTDRIQETQYF.

This clone has only one observation. J is TRBJ1-1 and V is TRBV18; D is ambiguous. Trimming cost V 1 base and J 2 bases, with 11 bases left between them. CDR1 and CDR2 (germline): KGHSH, LQKENI. The length of the CDR3 is 15 residues. The CDR3 nucleotides read TGTGCCAGCTCACCACAGTCTAACTTCAACACTGAAGCTTTCTTT. As protein: CASSPQSNFNTEAFF.

The chain joins TRBV18 to TRBJ1-6; D possibly corresponds to TRBD1 (5 bases). Trimming left V 5 bases short and J 8 bases short, with 13 bases between. The CDR3 consists of 14 residues. CDR1 KGHSH and CDR2 LQKENI come from the germline V gene. The CDR3 region has the DNA TGTGCCAGCTCATTCGAGGAGGGGTATTCACCCCTCCACTTT. It translates to CASSFEEGYSPLHF.

The chain couples TRBV2 to TRBJ2-3; TRBD1 is a possible D gene (6 bases). The CDR3 is 16 amino acids. Germline values: CDR1 SNHLY, CDR2 FYNNEI. Trimming stripped 4 bases from V and 2 bases from J, with 16 bases between. The CDR3 nucleotides are TGTGCCAGCAGTGGCGAACAGGGAGCTGTCACAGATACGCAGTATTTT. It codes for CASSGEQGAVTDTQYF.

This chain connects TRBV27 to TRBJ2-3; 10 nucleotides line up with TRBD2. The CDR3 covers 15 residues. In germline, CDR1 is MNHEY, CDR2 SMNVEV (reference sequence). V lost 3 bases to trimming and J lost 4 bases; unmatched junction nucleotides: 4. The CDR3 DNA sequence: TGTGCCAGCAGTTTGCTAGCGGGAGTAGCAGATACGCAGTATTTT. This codes for CASSLLAGVADTQYF.

Remarks on this clone: One end of the junction does not line up with germline, which may come from a read error. This sequence joins TRBV3-1 (or the pseudogene TRBV3-2) and TRBJ2-7; a weak D match, TRBD1 (6 bases). CDR1 is LGHDT, CDR2 YNNKEL, per germline (reference sequence). The CDR3 contains 12 residues. The CDR3 protein is CASSQGPGQTHF. The CDR3 region has the DNA TGTGCCAGCAGCCAAGGACCCGGACAGACACACTTC.